This TCR beta chain was observed in a study of blood T cell repertoires in COVID-19 (TCRdb year 2020). With respect to the entire study: Samples covering the acute and convalescent phases of COVID-19 were provided by collaborators in the United States, Italy and Spain. The prospective study material was composed of cDNA or gDNA derived from T cells, B-cell-depleted T cells, or PBMCs. Subjects who had been exposed to COVID-19, were actively infected with it, or had recovered from it provided the deeply sampled blood TCRbeta repertoires that made up the dataset. The repertoires were released in a freely available public database intended as a resource for research on the immune response to SARS-CoV-2. The samples were drawn from the first 160 participants of the ongoing ImmuneRACE study and from more than 1,000 subjects provided by 6 global collaborators. Nearly every sample came with metadata listing a de-identified subject ID, COVID-19 status, age in years and sex. HLA class I and class II types, where available, came from metadata supplied by the sample provider rather than from assay-based typing. General conclusions and limits of the study: The quantity of clinical and demographic metadata differed by source and by participant and was supplied without curation.

Points on this clone: Its specific antigen is unknown. No clone much larger than this one lies a single base away; base qualities are absent.

Enrolling through a virtual design, the prospective study's participants ranged in age from roughly 18 to 90 years and lived across roughly 23 United States geographic areas. In the prospective study, cohorts were assigned on the basis of participant-reported clinical history obtained from a screening survey and a study questionnaire. For ImmuneRACE Cohort 3, a participant was defined as recovered based on two consecutive negative NP/OP PCR tests, clearance by a healthcare professional, or resolution of symptoms. In the prospective study, whole blood, serum and a nasopharyngeal or oropharyngeal swab were collected from each participant by mobile phlebotomists. Additional blood draws and questionnaires over an approximately 2-month period could optionally be provided by prospective study participants. Blood samples from the prospective study were shipped frozen or at room temperature prior to DNA extraction.

TCRbeta CDR3 regions were amplified from genomic DNA by means of the immunoSEQ Assay, a bias-controlled multiplex PCR. Per the source publication's procedure: Within the assay, amplification of reference gene primers was used to estimate how many nucleated cells each sample contained. To quantify the absolute abundance of each unique TCRbeta CDR3 rearrangement, sequence reads were collapsed and filtered. For each sample, productive Simpson clonality was calculated as the square root of Simpson's diversity index across productive rearrangements. TCRdb took this table from immuneACCESS and kept in-frame rearrangements with V and J called. Such tables lack part of the clones; where checked against another copy, unresolved V genes explain under half of the gap, and the rest is unexplained. D and trimming come from the DNA, and the V and J calls and clone size come from that table. The sample yields 95,000 to 150,000 clones; 65% to 85% were counted once. The ten largest account for around 3.9% of the sample.

The TCR was taken from a woman aged 25 to 39 who had recovered from COVID-19. Sequencing input: PBMCs or T cells enriched from blood (not recorded which).

The CDR3 sequence is CATSSEPLDSRTEEQYF. The DNA sequence is TGTGCCACCAGCAGTGAGCCACTGGACTCTAGGACGGAAGAGCAGTACTTC. The chain is made from TRBV15 and TRBJ2-7; TRBD2 is perhaps the D gene, given 5 matching bases. The CDR3 spans 17 residues, from the cysteine through the phenylalanine. The DNA shown is the 51-base CDR3, in frame from base 1. V loses 3 bases of germline sequence and J loses 7 bases, and the interval between the two ends is 25 bases. As encoded in the germline V gene (reference sequence), CDR1 is LNHNV while CDR2 is YYDKDF.